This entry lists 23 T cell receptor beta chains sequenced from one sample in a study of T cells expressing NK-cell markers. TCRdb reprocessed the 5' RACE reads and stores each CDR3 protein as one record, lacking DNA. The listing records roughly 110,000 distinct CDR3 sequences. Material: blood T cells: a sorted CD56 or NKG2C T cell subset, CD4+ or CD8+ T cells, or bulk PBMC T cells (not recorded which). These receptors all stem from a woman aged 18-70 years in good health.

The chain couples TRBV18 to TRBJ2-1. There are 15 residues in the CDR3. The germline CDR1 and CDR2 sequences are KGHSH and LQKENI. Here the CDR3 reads CASSPGADSYNEQFF.

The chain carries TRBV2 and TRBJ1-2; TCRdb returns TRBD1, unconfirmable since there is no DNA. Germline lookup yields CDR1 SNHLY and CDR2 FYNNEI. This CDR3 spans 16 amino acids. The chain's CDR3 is CASREGKGQKNYGYTF.

The CDR3 reads CASSHPPGLMNTEAFF. V is TRBV6-5 and J is TRBJ1-1. CDR3 size: 16 residues. Germline V gene sequence: CDR1 MNHEY, CDR2 SVGAGI.

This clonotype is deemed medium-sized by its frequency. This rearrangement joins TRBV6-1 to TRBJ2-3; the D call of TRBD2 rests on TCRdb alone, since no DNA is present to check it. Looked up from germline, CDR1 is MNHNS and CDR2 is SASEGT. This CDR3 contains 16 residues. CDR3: CASSEEAGGPADTQYF.

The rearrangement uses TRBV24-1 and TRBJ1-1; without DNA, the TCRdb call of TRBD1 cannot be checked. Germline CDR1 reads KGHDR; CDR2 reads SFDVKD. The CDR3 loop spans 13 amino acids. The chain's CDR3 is CATSDPGINGAFF.

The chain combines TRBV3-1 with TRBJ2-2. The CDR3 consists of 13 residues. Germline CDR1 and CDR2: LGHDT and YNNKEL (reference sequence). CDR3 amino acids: CASSHDLTGELFF.

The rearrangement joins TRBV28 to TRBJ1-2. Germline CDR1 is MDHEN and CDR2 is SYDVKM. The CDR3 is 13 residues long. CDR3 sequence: CATKDGANYGYTF.

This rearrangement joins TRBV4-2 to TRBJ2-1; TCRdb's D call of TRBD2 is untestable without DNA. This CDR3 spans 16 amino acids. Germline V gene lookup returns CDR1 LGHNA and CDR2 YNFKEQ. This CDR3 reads CASGSGGTSGDNEQFF.

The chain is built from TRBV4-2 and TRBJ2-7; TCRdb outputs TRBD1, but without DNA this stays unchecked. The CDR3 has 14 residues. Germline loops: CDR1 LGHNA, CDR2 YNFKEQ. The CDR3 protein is CASSQNGGIPEAHF.

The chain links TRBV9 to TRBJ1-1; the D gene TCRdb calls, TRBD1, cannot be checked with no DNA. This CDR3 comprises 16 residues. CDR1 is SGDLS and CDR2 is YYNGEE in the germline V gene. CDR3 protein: CASSVGTGAMNTEAFF.

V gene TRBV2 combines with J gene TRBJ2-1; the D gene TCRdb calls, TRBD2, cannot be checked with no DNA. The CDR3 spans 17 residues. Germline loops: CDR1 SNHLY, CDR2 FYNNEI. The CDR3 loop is CASSETLTGTTNNEQFF.

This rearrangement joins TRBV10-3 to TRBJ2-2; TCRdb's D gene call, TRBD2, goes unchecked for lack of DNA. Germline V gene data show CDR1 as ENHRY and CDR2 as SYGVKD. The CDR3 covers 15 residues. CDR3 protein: CAISEGPRDTGELFF.

CDR3 sequence reads: CASSERGGYEQYF. The rearrangement links TRBV25-1 to TRBJ2-7; TCRdb designates TRBD1, a call that cannot be tested without DNA. CDR1 and CDR2 from the germline V gene are MGHDK and SYGVNS. The CDR3 loop spans 13 amino acids.

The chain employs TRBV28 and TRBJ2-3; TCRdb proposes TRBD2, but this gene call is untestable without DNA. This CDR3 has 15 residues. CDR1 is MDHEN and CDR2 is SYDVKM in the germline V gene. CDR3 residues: CASSFRLAGADTQYF.

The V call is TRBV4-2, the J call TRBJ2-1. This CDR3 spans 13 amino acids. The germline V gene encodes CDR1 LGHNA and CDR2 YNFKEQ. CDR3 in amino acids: CASSQVIYNEQFF.

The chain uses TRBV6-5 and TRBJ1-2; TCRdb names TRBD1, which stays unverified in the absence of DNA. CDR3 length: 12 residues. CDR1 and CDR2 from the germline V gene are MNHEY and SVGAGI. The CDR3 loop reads CASSYSGGLYTF.

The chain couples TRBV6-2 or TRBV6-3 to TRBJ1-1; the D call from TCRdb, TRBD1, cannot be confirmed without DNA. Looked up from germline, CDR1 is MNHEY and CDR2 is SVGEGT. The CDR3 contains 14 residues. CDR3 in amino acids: CASSYEGSRVEAFF.

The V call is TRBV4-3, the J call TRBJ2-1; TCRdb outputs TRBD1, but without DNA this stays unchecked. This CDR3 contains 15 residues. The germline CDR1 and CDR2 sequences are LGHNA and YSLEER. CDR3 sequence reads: CASSQRTGDYNEQFF.

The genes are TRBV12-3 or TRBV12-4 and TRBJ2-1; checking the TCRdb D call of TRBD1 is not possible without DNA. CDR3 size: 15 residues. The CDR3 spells CASSLGSPGGNEQFF.

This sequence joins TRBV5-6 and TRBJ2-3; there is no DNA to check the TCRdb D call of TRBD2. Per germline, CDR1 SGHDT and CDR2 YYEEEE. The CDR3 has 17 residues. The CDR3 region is CASSSIVSGPSTDTQYF.

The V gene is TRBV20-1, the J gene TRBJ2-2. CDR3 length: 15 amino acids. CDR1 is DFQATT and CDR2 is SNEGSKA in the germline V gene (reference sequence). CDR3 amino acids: CSARDWRLNTGELFF.

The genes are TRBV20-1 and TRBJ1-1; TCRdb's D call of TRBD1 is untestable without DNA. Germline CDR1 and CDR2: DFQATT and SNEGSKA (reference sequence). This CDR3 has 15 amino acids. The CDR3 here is CSAYGTGRIYTEAFF.

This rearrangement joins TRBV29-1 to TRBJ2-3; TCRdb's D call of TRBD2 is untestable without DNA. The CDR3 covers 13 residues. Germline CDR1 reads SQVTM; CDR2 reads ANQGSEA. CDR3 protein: CSPAGGLTDTQYF.